This entry features one TCR beta chain sequence. These data come from a study of cytomegalovirus exposure and HLA in healthy donors. Researchers ran the PCR with 60 Vbeta and 13 Jbeta primers. Data came from immunoSEQ multiplex PCR; TCRdb stores just in-frame clones and leaves some out. The sample yields about 150,000 clones, around 73% seen once. V dropped 0 bases and J dropped 1; count of bases not matched to a gene: 4. In germline, CDR1 is SGHDT, CDR2 YYEEEE. This CDR3 contains 16 residues. The receptor comes from a woman aged 18-35 years in good health and CMV-seropositive. Sequenced material: PBMCs. The gene calls are TRBV5-6 and TRBJ2-3; 8 bases map to TRBD2. In DNA form, the CDR3 reads TGTGCCAGCAGCTTGGTTGGAGCGGGGGGCACAGATACGCAGTATTTT. Protein product: CASSLVGAGGTDTQYF.